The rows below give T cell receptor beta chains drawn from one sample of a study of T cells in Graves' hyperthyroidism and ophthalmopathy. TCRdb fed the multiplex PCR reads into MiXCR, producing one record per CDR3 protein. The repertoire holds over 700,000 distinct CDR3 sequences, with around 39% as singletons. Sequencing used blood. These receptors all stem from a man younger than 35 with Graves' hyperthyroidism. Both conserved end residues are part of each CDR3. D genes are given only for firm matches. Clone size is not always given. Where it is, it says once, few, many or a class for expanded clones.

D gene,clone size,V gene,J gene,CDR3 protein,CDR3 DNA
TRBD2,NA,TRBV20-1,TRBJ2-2,CSASWLAGAPNTGELFF,TGCAGTGCTAGTTGGCTAGCGGGGGCCCCGAACACCGGGGAGCTGTTTTTT
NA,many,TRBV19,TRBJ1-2,CASASTANYGYTF,TGTGCCAGCGCGTCGACAGCAAACTATGGCTACACCTTC
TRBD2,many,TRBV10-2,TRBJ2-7,CASSHSGRVGEQYF,TGCGCCAGCAGTCATAGCGGGAGGGTTGGCGAGCAGTACTTC
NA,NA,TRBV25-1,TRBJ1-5,CASSEYRLSQPQHF,TGTGCCAGCAGTGAATACCGCCTCAGTCAGCCCCAGCATTTT
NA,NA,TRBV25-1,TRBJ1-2,CASSPQDRYYGYTF,TGTGCCAGCAGTCCCCAGGACCGCTACTATGGCTACACCTTC
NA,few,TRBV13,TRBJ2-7,CASSLASKPYEQYF,TGTGCCAGCAGCTTAGCCAGTAAGCCCTACGAGCAGTACTTC
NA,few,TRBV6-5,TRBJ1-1,CASSYSTGLGTEAFF,TGTGCCAGCAGTTACTCGACTGGGCTGGGCACTGAAGCTTTCTTT
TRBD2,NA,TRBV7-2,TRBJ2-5,CASSLGTKTQYF,TGTGCCAGCAGCCTCGGGACTAAGACCCAGTACTTC
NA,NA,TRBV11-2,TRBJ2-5,CASTPKDGQYF,TGTGCCAGCACCCCGAAGGATGGCCAGTACTTC
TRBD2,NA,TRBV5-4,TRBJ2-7,CASSARTSGRASYEQYF,TGTGCCAGCAGCGCGAGGACTAGCGGGAGGGCGTCCTACGAGCAGTACTTC
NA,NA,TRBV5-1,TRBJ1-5,CASSPGQEDQPQHF,TGCGCCAGCAGTCCGGGCCAGGAAGATCAGCCCCAGCATTTT
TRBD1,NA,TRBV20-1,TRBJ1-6,CSATPGTGSLGSPLHF,TGCAGTGCTACACCCGGGACAGGGAGTTTAGGTTCACCCCTCCACTTT
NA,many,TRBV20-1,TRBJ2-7,CSARDNEQYF,TGCAGTGCAAGGGACAACGAGCAGTACTTC
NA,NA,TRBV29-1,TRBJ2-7,CSPNVRGDTTYEQYF,TGCAGCCCAAACGTTCGGGGGGACACAACCTACGAGCAGTACTTC
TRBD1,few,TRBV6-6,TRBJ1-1,CASSADRRAFF,TGTGCCAGCAGTGCGGACAGGCGGGCTTTCTTT
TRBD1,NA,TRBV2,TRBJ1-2,CASRGQEPGFIYTF,TGTGCCAGCAGAGGACAGGAGCCGGGATTTATTTACACCTTC
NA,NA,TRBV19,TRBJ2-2,CASLTVNTGELFF,TGTGCCAGTCTGACAGTGAACACCGGGGAGCTGTTTTTT
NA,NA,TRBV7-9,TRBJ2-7,CASSFGGESYEQYF,TGTGCCAGCAGCTTCGGCGGGGAATCCTACGAGCAGTACTTC
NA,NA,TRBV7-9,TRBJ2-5,CASTTGSYQETQYF,TGTGCCAGCACTACCGGTTCGTATCAAGAGACCCAGTACTTC
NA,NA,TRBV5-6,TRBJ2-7,CASSWGNSYEQYF,TGTGCCAGCAGCTGGGGTAACTCCTACGAGCAGTACTTC
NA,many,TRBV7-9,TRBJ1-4,CASSLASWGTNEKLFF,TGTGCCAGCAGCTTAGCGTCATGGGGAACTAATGAAAAACTGTTTTTT